The source of this TCR beta chain is a study of blood T cell repertoires in COVID-19. Looking at the study overall: Sites in the United States, Italy and Spain provided acute and convalescent COVID-19 samples.

Only in-frame clones appear in the TCRdb table, and some are missing; sequencing was by immunoSEQ multiplex PCR. The sample contains about 280,000 clones, around nine tenths of which appear only once. V lost 7 bases, J lost 7 bases, and 26 bases lay in between. There are 16 residues in the CDR3. Germline V lookup: CDR1 WSHSY, CDR2 SAAADI. The chain joins TRBV10-2 to TRBJ2-7; D is possibly TRBD2 (6 bases). This receptor was obtained from a woman aged 55-75 years in a cohort exposed to, infected with or recovered from COVID-19 (not recorded which). The sample consisted of PBMCs or T cells enriched from blood (not recorded which). The CDR3 loop is CASISEGSPLVREQYF. CDR3 coding DNA: TGCGCCAGCATCTCGGAGGGTTCCCCTTTAGTTCGGGAGCAGTACTTC.